This entry describes one T cell receptor beta chain. This clonotype was detected many times. The clone's antigen remains unknown. No base quality information exists; no much larger clone differs at one position. Ophthalmopathy patients had moderately to severely active disease, with a Clinical Activity Score of 3 or more, a NOSPECS grade of 4 or more, and a disease duration of less than 3 months. The study excluded patients with uncontrolled infections, other autoimmune diseases, pregnancy or lactation. Clinical symptoms, serum thyroxine and TRAb, thyroid ultrasound, and orbital computed tomography formed the basis for the diagnoses. PBMCs were separated from 10 ml of fresh peripheral blood using Ficoll-Paque density gradient centrifugation. Total RNA was extracted using Trizol reagent, and RNA quality was assessed on an Agilent 2100 Bioanalyzer. At the junction V is shortened by 6 bases and J by 2 bases, with 15 bases in between. From the cysteine up to the phenylalanine, the CDR3 has a length of 15 residues. The retained sequence is limited to the CDR3, 45 bases, with the frame set at the first base.

This record comes from a study of T cells in Graves' hyperthyroidism and ophthalmopathy (dated by TCRdb to about 2019). Regarding the study in general: Peripheral blood samples were taken at the time of initial diagnosis, prior to any treatment. A discovery cohort of about a hundred patients, about 40 with Graves' ophthalmopathy and about 58 with stable Graves' hyperthyroidism, was used to find distinguishing TCR V-J signatures. The 95 to 100 discovery patients were randomly divided into training and test sets at a 7:3 ratio. TCR Vbeta CDR3 sequencing of approximately 140 peripheral blood samples (over 40 ophthalmopathy, under 80 hyperthyroidism and about 17 progressor patients) is reported in the paper. In addition, the study compared T-cell repertoires in thyroid tissue and in blood from six Graves' hyperthyroidism patients. After blood sampling, hyperthyroidism patients were treated with methimazole at a starting dose of 30 mg daily, and ophthalmopathy patients were treated with high-dose intravenous methylprednisolone. Prospective prediction of ophthalmopathy was tested in an independent validation cohort consisting of fewer than 20 hyperthyroidism patients and approximately 16 patients who later progressed to ophthalmopathy. On the study overall, not on this receptor specifically: Sample size was not statistically predetermined, and blinding of investigators to group allocation was not performed. In validation, progression to ophthalmopathy was predicted by the model with around 71% sensitivity and just over 72% specificity, a median of approximately 6.5 months before onset. Most expanded thyroid clonotypes (frequency above 0.001) were also detected in blood, a finding suggesting that blood repertoires may reflect thyroid immune responses. Ophthalmopathy was separated from stable hyperthyroidism by a 13 V-J signature model, with 85% to 90% sensitivity and about 81% specificity obtained in cross-validation and 80%/75% obtained in testing.

TCR beta CDR3 regions were amplified from RNA transcripts. For the first round of RT-PCR on the TCR CDR3, the HTBI primer set was used together with the Qiagen OneStep RT-PCR kit. The libraries were constructed in a second round of multiplex PCR and then size-selected and purified. Libraries were sequenced paired-end with 100 bp reads on an Illumina HiSeq2000. The authors' pipeline ran thus. SOAPnuke was used to process the raw data, throwing out any read that contained adapters or uncalled bases, had a mean Phred below 15, or lacked an exact constant-primer or identifier match. COPE v1.2.5 was used to merge the high-quality paired reads, and each unique nucleotide sequence was defined as a clonotype. Clonotypes were aligned to IMGT TRBV, TRBD and TRBJ reference segments using MiTCR v1.1. Only V-J combinations with frequency above 0.0001, covering approximately 99% of repertoires, were analysed. The TCS score was defined as F50 (clonal expansion) divided by E x V (chaos), with BLOSUM62-based TCRdist calculated between CDR3 peptides within each V-J. Welch's t-statistics and random forest reduced 500 to 550 V-J features to around 14, which were used in a naive Bayes classifier (R e1071). TCRdb reanalyzed the raw reads on its own, using fastp at Q25 for trimming and MiXCR for clone calling, and kept in-frame beta chains. Merged by CDR3 protein, the rows form single entries marked with the most common genes and DNA. The V and J calls and clone size come from TCRdb's table, not from the authors' own analysis. The sample table holds 250,000 to 300,000 distinct CDR3 sequences, of which approximately 17% were seen once. The ten largest make up over 50% of the sample.

Sequencing was performed on blood. The chain employs TRBV12-3 or TRBV12-4 and TRBJ2-3, with the D gene call left open. The sequence was obtained from a woman aged 60 to 75 with Graves' ophthalmopathy. The CDR3 in this case is CASSSQRRATDTQYF. The DNA is TGTGCCAGCAGCTCGCAGCGACGCGCCACAGATACGCAGTATTTT.